Shown below are 14 T cell receptor beta chains from a single sample sequenced in a study of cytomegalovirus exposure and HLA in healthy donors. The PCR employed 60 Vbeta primers together with 13 Jbeta primers. Sequenced by immunoSEQ multiplex PCR; TCRdb stores in-frame clones only, minus some. The table includes under 85,000 clones, about 79% detected once. Sample: PBMCs. The receptors stem from a man in his forties in good health and CMV-seronegative.

This clone was seen just once. The chain combines TRBV6-6 with TRBJ2-1; 13 bases line up with TRBD2. This CDR3 is built from 15 residues. The germline CDR1 and CDR2 sequences are MNHNY and SVGAGI (reference sequence). V lost 4 bases, J lost 7 bases, and 4 bases stayed unmatched. This chain's CDR3 is CASSWGTSGNNEQFF. The CDR3 region has the DNA TGTGCCAGCAGTTGGGGGACTAGCGGGAATAATGAGCAGTTCTTC.

The chain carries TRBV19 and TRBJ2-1; 8 bases fit TRBD2. CDR3 length: 17 residues. The V gene end was trimmed by 5 bases and the J gene end by 7 bases; junction bases not matched to a gene: 16. Germline loops: CDR1 LNHDA, CDR2 SQIVND (reference sequence). This CDR3 is CASSPVRASGSSNEQFF. The CDR3 DNA sequence: TGTGCCAGTAGTCCCGTCCGGGCGAGCGGGAGCTCAAATGAGCAGTTCTTC. Full variable domain (remainder filled in from reference TRBV19 and TRBJ2-1): DGGITQSPKYLFRKEGQNVTLSCEQNLNHDAMYWYRQDPGQGLRLIYYSQIVNDFQKGDIAEGYSVSREKKESFPLTVTSAQKNPTAFYLCASSPVRASGSSNEQFFGPGTRLTVL.

This chain connects TRBV4-1 to TRBJ2-5; D is unresolved. V dropped 1 base and J dropped 2 bases, with 8 bases sitting between them. CDR3 length: 14 amino acids. Germline CDR1 is MGHRA and CDR2 is YSYEKL. CDR3 nucleotides: TGCGCCAGCAGCCAAGTTGGCAGACAAGAGACCCAGTACTTC. Protein: CASSQVGRQETQYF.

The V and J genes are TRBV10-3 and TRBJ2-1, with 7 bases aligning to TRBD1. CDR1 and CDR2 (germline): ENHRY, SYGVKD. CDR3 length: 14 residues. With 7 bases clipped from V and 9 bases from J, the junction kept 12 bases outside the gene matches. The CDR3 protein is CAINGERDRGEQFF. CDR3 coding DNA: TGTGCCATCAACGGTGAACGGGACAGAGGTGAGCAGTTCTTC.

This clone was recorded once. The genes are TRBV15 and TRBJ2-2; D gene unclear. The CDR3 spans 17 residues. The germline V gene encodes CDR1 LNHNV and CDR2 YYDKDF (reference sequence). V was pared by 0 bases and J by 6 bases, with 17 bases between. CDR3 sequence: CATSRDKNGLLAGELFF. CDR3 coding DNA: TGTGCCACCAGCAGAGATAAAAACGGTCTTTTGGCCGGGGAGCTGTTTTTT.

In regard to this clone: Other nucleotide sequences from this sample produce the same CDR3. The rearrangement uses TRBV13 and TRBJ2-3; a possible D gene is TRBD2 (6 bases). Trimming removed 5 bases from V and 2 bases from J, with 17 bases in between. Germline values: CDR1 PRHDT, CDR2 FYEKMQ (reference sequence). The length of the CDR3 is 16 residues. In DNA, the CDR3 is TGTGCCAGCAGCAAAACAAGAGGACTAACCACAGATACGCAGTATTTT. It encodes CASSKTRGLTTDTQYF.

The rearrangement joins TRBV18 to TRBJ2-3; D may be TRBD1 (6 bases). Trimming pared 6 bases from V and 2 bases from J, leaving 15 bases between. The CDR3 totals 15 residues. Germline V gives CDR1 KGHSH, CDR2 LQKENI. The CDR3 loop reads CASSPRWTDTDTQYF. In DNA, the CDR3 is TGTGCCAGCTCGCCCCGCTGGACAGACACAGATACGCAGTATTTT.

The J gene is TRBJ2-1, the V gene TRBV5-1, with a tentative D call TRBD1 (5 bases). The CDR3 sequence is 15 residues long. V lost 4 bases and J lost 9, with 20 bases in between. CDR1 and CDR2 (germline): SGHRS, YFSETQ. DNA of the CDR3: TGCGCCAGCAGCGGTTCTCTAGGGGTTTGGGGTGAGCAGTTCTTC. As protein: CASSGSLGVWGEQFF.

This clone occurred once. The CDR3 sequence is CASRTRDSSYEQYF. The CDR3 bases are TGTGCCTCCCGCACTAGGGACAGCTCCTACGAGCAGTACTTC. V usage is TRBV2 and J usage is TRBJ2-7; 7 bases fit TRBD1. The CDR3 extends over 14 amino acids. The germline V gene encodes CDR1 SNHLY and CDR2 FYNNEI. Trimming cost V 11 bases and J 0 bases; bases outside gene matches: 10. The variable domain in full, with the rest retrieved from reference TRBV2 and TRBJ2-7, is EPEVTQTPSHQVTQMGQEVILRCVPISNHLYFYWYRQILGQKVEFLVSFYNNEISEKSEIFDDQFSVERPDGSNFTLKIRSTKLEDSAMYFCASRTRDSSYEQYFGPGTRLTVT.

The J gene is TRBJ2-7, the V gene TRBV29-1; TRBD2 aligns across 15 bases. This CDR3 has 16 amino acids. After removal of 1 base from V and 3 bases from J, the junction contained 4 bases not matched to a gene. In germline, CDR1 is SQVTM, CDR2 ANQGSEA. The CDR3 reads CSVEGGLAGGFYEQYF. CDR3 coding DNA: TGCAGCGTTGAAGGGGGACTAGCGGGAGGTTTCTACGAGCAGTACTTC.

This clone was detected a few times. The chain combines TRBV6-5 with TRBJ1-5; tentatively, D is TRBD1 (5 bases). Deletions cut 6 bases from V and 7 bases from J, with 13 bases between. Germline CDR1 is MNHEY and CDR2 is SVGAGI. The CDR3 has 13 residues. DNA for the CDR3: TGTGCCAGCAGCCACCCGGGGGGACAGCCCCAGCATTTT. As protein: CASSHPGGQPQHF.

This clone turned up a few times. The chain combines TRBV6-5 with TRBJ1-6; maybe TRBD1 (6 bases). V shed 6 bases and J shed 5 bases, with 14 bases lying between them. The CDR3 extends over 15 amino acids. Germline V gene sequence: CDR1 MNHEY, CDR2 SVGAGI. DNA of the CDR3: TGTGCCAGCAGCGCGGACAGAGAGCATAATTCACCCCTCCACTTT. As protein: CASSADREHNSPLHF.

By share of the sample, this clone is medium-sized (0.01 to 0.1%). The chain couples TRBV4-2 to TRBJ1-5; TRBD1 is a possible D gene (6 bases). The length of the CDR3 is 17 residues. The V end was cut by 2 bases, the J end by 6 bases, with 20 bases between. Germline CDR1 and CDR2: LGHNA and YNFKEQ. The CDR3 region has the DNA TGTGCCAGCAGCCAATCAACGAGGGGGGGTCGGGGTCAGCCCCAGCATTTT. It codes for CASSQSTRGGRGQPQHF.

This chain uses TRBV28 with TRBJ2-7; TRBD2 is a possible D gene (6 bases). Trimming shortened V by 6 bases and J by 6 bases, and 12 bases separated the two germline ends. The CDR3 has 12 residues. Germline V gives CDR1 MDHEN, CDR2 SYDVKM. The CDR3 bases are TGTGCCAGCAGCGCCTGGGGAGGCGAGCAGTACTTC. Translated, it gives CASSAWGGEQYF.